The 14 T cell receptor beta chains listed next were all sequenced from one sample in a study of beta chain features in type 1 diabetes. Study observations and caveats: Type 1 diabetes patients showed a moderate but significant shortening of TCRB CDR3s in all four CD4+ subsets.

These TCRs' antigens remain unknown. Of the isolated RNA, all was reverse transcribed, and so the sequenced material was expressed TCRB transcripts. The protocol was immunoSEQ multiplex PCR, while the TCRdb copy is restricted to in-frame clones and leaves out a portion. The sample has 95,000 to 150,000 clones, roughly 15% seen once; the top ten hold 2% to 3%. The sample comprised central memory CD4+ T cells from blood. These receptors were taken from a man aged 25-45 years with type 1 diabetes.

The V and J genes are TRBV7-2 and TRBJ2-7, with D tentatively TRBD2 (5 bases). Germline values: CDR1 SGHTA, CDR2 FQGNSA. Between the trimmed V and J ends, which lost 1 base and 7 bases, there was a span of 14 bases. The CDR3 totals 14 residues. The CDR3 loop reads CASSLDGNAGEQYF. Written as DNA, the CDR3 is TGTGCCAGCAGCTTAGACGGGAACGCTGGGGAGCAGTACTTC.

As to this clone: Other DNA sequences in this specimen translate into the identical CDR3. The chain employs TRBV27 and TRBJ1-2; D remains ambiguous. The CDR3 has 15 amino acids. V gave up 4 bases and J gave up 8 bases, with 20 bases separating them. Germline loops: CDR1 MNHEY, CDR2 SMNVEV (reference sequence). The CDR3 coding sequence is TGTGCCAGCAGTTCCCTTCTTGGACCAGCTGGGGGCTACACCTTC. Its protein is CASSSLLGPAGGYTF.

CDR3 nucleotides: TGCAGTGCTAGAGATGATGGCTACACCTTC. Encoded protein: CSARDDGYTF. V usage is TRBV20-1 and J usage is TRBJ1-2; D unresolved. Trimming stripped 0 bases from V and 6 bases from J, with 2 bases between. This CDR3 spans 10 amino acids. CDR1 and CDR2 (germline): DFQATT, SNEGSKA (reference sequence).

The chain has TRBV30 and TRBJ1-5, with TRBD1 as a possible D gene (5 bases). Per germline, CDR1 GTSNPN and CDR2 SVGIG (reference sequence). V was shortened by 5 bases and J by 1 base, with 12 bases between the two germline ends. CDR3 length: 14 residues. The chain's CDR3 is CAWASRGSNQPQHF. DNA for the CDR3: TGTGCCTGGGCTTCTAGGGGAAGCAATCAGCCCCAGCATTTT.

This chain joins TRBV7-2 and TRBJ1-2, with 7 bases lining up with TRBD1. This CDR3 comprises 16 residues. V was clipped by 5 bases and J by 5 bases; unmatched bases: 14. Germline-derived CDR1 and CDR2 are SGHTA and FQGNSA. The CDR3 sequence is CASSRTGTASTYGYTF. CDR3 coding DNA: TGTGCCAGCAGCCGAACCGGGACAGCCTCCACTTATGGCTACACCTTC.

This clone showed up just a few times. The chain is built from TRBV7-8 and TRBJ2-1, with 8 bases lining up with TRBD2. The CDR3 length is 11 residues. Unmatched junction bases numbered 5, after V lost 10 bases and J lost 9 bases. In germline, CDR1 is SGHVS, CDR2 FQNEAQ. The CDR3 spells CATRGGAEQFF. The CDR3 DNA reads TGTGCCACCCGGGGGGGTGCTGAGCAGTTCTTC. The full variable domain, rest sourced from reference TRBV7-8 and TRBJ2-1, is GAGVSQSPRYKVAKRGQDVALRCDPISGHVSLFWYQQALGQGPEFLTYFQNEAQLDKSGLPSDRFFAERPEGSVSTLKIQRTQQEDSAVYLCATRGGAEQFFGPGTRLTVL.

This chain links TRBV9 with TRBJ2-3, with D tentatively TRBD1 (5 bases). Germline CDR1 SGDLS, CDR2 YYNGEE. The length of the CDR3 is 14 residues. V was trimmed by 5 bases and J by 1 base, leaving 11 bases between them. This chain's CDR3 is CASRQGLGTDTQYF. The CDR3 DNA follows: TGTGCCAGCAGGCAGGGATTGGGCACAGATACGCAGTATTTT.

This clone was observed a handful of times. This rearrangement joins TRBV9 to TRBJ2-7, with TRBD2 identical over 7 bases. With 2 bases clipped from V and 7 bases from J, the junction kept 9 bases outside the gene matches. CDR3 length equals 14 residues. Germline-derived CDR1 and CDR2 are SGDLS and YYNGEE. CDR3 nucleotides: TGTGCCAGCAGCGTGACAACTAGCGCGGGGGAGCAGTACTTC. It specifies CASSVTTSAGEQYF.

CDR3 protein: CASTQAPGYGYTF. CDR3 in DNA: TGTGCCAGCACCCAGGCACCGGGGTATGGCTACACCTTC. The chain combines TRBV7-2 with TRBJ1-2; D is unclear. V was trimmed by 7 bases and J by 5 bases, leaving 14 bases between them. Per germline, CDR1 SGHTA and CDR2 FQGNSA. The CDR3 has 13 residues.

The chain joins TRBV28 to TRBJ2-1; 7 positions match TRBD2. This CDR3 spans 16 amino acids. V lost 6 bases and J lost 8; bases outside the gene matches: 16. Germline V gives CDR1 MDHEN, CDR2 SYDVKM. The CDR3 DNA is TGTGCCAGCAGGGGCGGGGGTGACTCGGGATGGGATGAGCAGTTCTTC. This gives the protein CASRGGGDSGWDEQFF.

This clone was found a few times. The chain joins TRBV9 to TRBJ2-5; D gene ambiguous. Trimming took off 0 bases at V and 1 base at J, with 10 bases between the two ends. The CDR3 runs 15 residues. Germline CDR1 reads SGDLS; CDR2 reads YYNGEE. The CDR3 reads CASSVGQAIQETQYF. The CDR3 DNA reads as TGTGCCAGCAGCGTAGGGCAGGCGATCCAAGAGACCCAGTACTTC.

This clone was seen more than once but under ten times. The V and J genes are TRBV15 and TRBJ1-5; D gene ambiguous. The V end lost 0 bases, the J end lost 8 bases, and 17 bases lay between the germline ends. Germline CDR1 and CDR2: LNHNV and YYDKDF (reference sequence). The length of the CDR3 is 16 residues. CDR3 nucleotide sequence: TGTGCCACCAGCAGAGACCAGATAGGTCAGAGGGAGCCCCAGCATTTT. It is translated as CATSRDQIGQREPQHF.

There are a few counts of this clone. The rearrangement links TRBV7-3 to TRBJ1-1, with a weak D call TRBD1 (5 bases). The CDR3 is 13 amino acids. V was trimmed by 5 bases and J by 3 bases, leaving 10 bases between them. CDR1 and CDR2 (germline): SGHTA, FQGTGA. The CDR3 sequence is CASSLLTDTEAFF. In DNA form, the CDR3 reads TGTGCCAGCAGCCTCTTGACAGACACTGAAGCTTTCTTT.

CDR3 amino acids: CAISPLGTGAEQYF. CDR3 in DNA: TGTGCCATCAGTCCACTAGGGACAGGGGCCGAGCAGTACTTC. The rearrangement links TRBV10-3 to TRBJ2-7; 10 positions match TRBD1. The CDR3 consists of 14 residues. Per the germline V gene, CDR1 is ENHRY and CDR2 is SYGVKD. V was pared by 5 bases and J by 6 bases, with 7 bases of the junction left unmatched.